This TCR beta chain was sequenced in a study of T cells expressing NK-cell markers. Study summary: HCMV serostatus: most of the eight sequenced donors positive, one negative.

Scientists made TCR beta cDNA using 5'RACE template switching with UMIs. TCRdb reprocessed the 5' RACE reads; each CDR3 protein has one entry and no DNA is given. The specimen's table records over 250,000 distinct CDR3 sequences. According to its frequency, this clonotype is large. Germline V gene lookup returns CDR1 MDHEN and CDR2 SYDVKM. This CDR3 region has 12 residues. The V and J genes are TRBV28 and TRBJ2-7; TCRdb's assignment of TRBD1 cannot be checked, as there is no DNA. The sequence came from a woman aged 18 to 75 in good health. Sequencing was done on a sample of blood T cells: a sorted CD56 or NKG2C T cell subset, CD4+ or CD8+ T cells, or bulk PBMC T cells (not recorded which). CDR3 sequence: CASSGTVYEQYF.